The clone carrying this T cell receptor beta chain appeared many times. Its target is not known. This sample was taken from a study of T cell repertoires in cytomegalovirus infection. The wider study: Indications of both CMV infection and matching HLA type were provided by public TCR beta signatures. Study results and limitations: CMV-specific TCR beta clonotypes restricted by HLA-C dominated the ex vivo response.

This CDR3 has 15 amino acids. Germline CDR1 and CDR2: SGHVS and FQNEAQ. V was clipped by 5 bases and J by 4 bases; unmatched bases: 6. TCRdb reprocessed the reads via MiXCR and lists one record per CDR3 protein. The table has roughly 280,000 distinct CDR3 sequences, approximately 13% seen once. Specimen: PBMCs. The sequence was obtained from a human donor in good health (CMV status not recorded). Some clones in this sample may be carry-over from other donors' samples. The V call is TRBV7-8, the J call TRBJ1-5; 9 bases are shared with TRBD1. The CDR3: CASSDPGQGNQPQHF. The CDR3 DNA follows: TGTGCCAGCAGCGATCCGGGACAGGGAAATCAGCCCCAGCATTTT.